These 27 T cell receptor beta chains were all obtained from the same sample, sequenced in a study of beta chain features in type 1 diabetes. Every isolated RNA sample was fully reverse transcribed, so sequencing captured expressed TCRB transcripts. Sequenced by immunoSEQ multiplex PCR; TCRdb stores in-frame clones only, minus some. The data show 200,000 to 250,000 clones, with 9.6% seen just once and about 0.037% held by the top ten. Sequencing was carried out using naive CD4+ T cells from blood. The receptors originated from a woman aged 18 to 35 in good health.

This clone was seen more than once but under ten times. CDR3 nucleotides: TGTGCCAGCAGCGTATCCCTAGCGGGGGCGCCAGAGGAGACCCAGTACTTC. This gives the protein CASSVSLAGAPEETQYF. The chain carries TRBV9 and TRBJ2-5; 10 bases fit TRBD2. Germline CDR1 and CDR2: SGDLS and YYNGEE. V was pared by 1 base and J by 5 bases, with 11 bases of the junction left unmatched. The CDR3 extends over 17 amino acids.

This clone was counted a few times. V usage is TRBV7-9 and J usage is TRBJ2-1, with D possibly matching TRBD1 (6 bases). CDR1 is SEHNR and CDR2 is FQNEAQ in the germline V gene (reference sequence). The V end lost 3 bases, the J end lost 4 bases, and 16 bases lay between the germline ends. The CDR3 length is 16 residues. In nucleotides, the CDR3 is TGTGCCAGCAGCTTTCAGGGGCAGGGTGGATACAATGAGCAGTTCTTC. This gives the protein CASSFQGQGGYNEQFF.

This clone was detected only a few times. The rearrangement joins TRBV7-2 to TRBJ2-1, with TRBD1 matching 10 bases. Per germline, CDR1 SGHTA and CDR2 FQGNSA. The CDR3 length is 17 residues. J was trimmed by 8 bases and V by 1 base; bases with no gene match: 11. The CDR3 here is CASSLVTGTGVEDEQFF. CDR3 bases: TGTGCCAGCAGCTTAGTAACCGGGACAGGGGTTGAGGATGAGCAGTTCTTC.

This clone showed up just a few times. The chain links TRBV29-1 to TRBJ2-7; TRBD1 matches at 11 bases. The CDR3 contains 15 residues. The germline gives CDR1 SQVTM, CDR2 ANQGSEA. After removal of 3 bases from V and 5 bases from J, the junction contained 9 bases not matched to a gene. The CDR3 bases are TGCAGCGTTGACGGTCGGGACAGGGGGTTCAACGAGCAGTACTTC. This sequence encodes CSVDGRDRGFNEQYF.

The chain combines TRBV15 with TRBJ2-3, with D perhaps matching TRBD1 (6 bases). Germline CDR1 and CDR2: LNHNV and YYDKDF (reference sequence). The CDR3 consists of 13 residues. Deletions cut 9 bases from V and 6 bases from J, with 16 bases between. The CDR3: CATHNLGADTQYF. The CDR3 nucleotides read TGTGCCACGCATAACTTGGGGGCCGATACGCAGTATTTT.

This clone was seen more than once but under ten times. The J gene is TRBJ1-1, the V gene TRBV25-1; 9 bases fit TRBD1. Germline CDR1 and CDR2: MGHDK and SYGVNS. Germline trimming cut 6 bases from V and 2 bases from J; bases unmatched to any gene: 4. The length of the CDR3 is 14 residues. As DNA, the CDR3 is TGTGCCAGCAGGAGGGACAGGGCCAACACTGAAGCTTTCTTT. It yields the protein CASRRDRANTEAFF.

This clone was seen ten or more times. The rearrangement links TRBV29-1 to TRBJ2-1, with 11 bases identical to TRBD2. Germline V gene data show CDR1 as SQVTM and CDR2 as ANQGSEA. This CDR3 has 16 residues. The V and J ends lost 2 bases and 5 bases, in that order; junction bases with no gene match: 8. The CDR3 region has the DNA TGCAGCGTTGAATCCTCCGGGACTAGCGGAAACAATGAGCAGTTCTTC. Protein product: CSVESSGTSGNNEQFF.

This clone was picked up a small number of times. V and J are TRBV19 and TRBJ1-1; D is undetermined. Germline CDR1 reads LNHDA; CDR2 reads SQIVND (reference sequence). With 5 bases removed from V and 1 base from J, the gap between germline ends came to 8 bases. This CDR3 is 13 amino acids long. The CDR3 loop reads CASSLRENTEAFF. The CDR3 DNA reads as TGTGCCAGTAGTTTACGGGAGAACACTGAAGCTTTCTTT.

The rearrangement uses TRBV6-5 and TRBJ1-2; D perhaps matches TRBD1 (5 bases). Trimming took 6 bases from V and 4 from J, leaving 12 bases between them. Germline loops: CDR1 MNHEY, CDR2 SVGAGI. The CDR3 loop spans 13 amino acids. The CDR3 region has the DNA TGTGCCAGCAGATCCCAGGGTGCCTATGGCTACACCTTC. Translation gives CASRSQGAYGYTF.

This clone was picked up a small number of times. V and J are TRBV27 and TRBJ2-1; tentative D call: TRBD2 (5 bases). This CDR3 is 15 amino acids long. Trimming stripped 1 base from V and 0 bases from J, with 7 bases between. Germline CDR1 reads MNHEY; CDR2 reads SMNVEV (reference sequence). The CDR3 DNA follows: TGTGCCAGCAGTTTATTGGGGAGCTCCTACAATGAGCAGTTCTTC. Protein: CASSLLGSSYNEQFF.

The table lists this clone with a few counts. V usage is TRBV5-1 and J usage is TRBJ2-3, with TRBD1 as a possible D gene (6 bases). This CDR3 contains 16 residues. V dropped 0 bases and J dropped 5 bases, with 16 bases sitting between them. CDR1 and CDR2 from the germline V gene are SGHRS and YFSETQ. CDR3 sequence reads: CASSLAKDSLGDTQYF. The CDR3 DNA follows: TGCGCCAGCAGCTTGGCCAAGGACAGTCTGGGAGATACGCAGTATTTT.

This clone appeared a few times. This chain connects TRBV19 to TRBJ2-7; TRBD1 matches 9 bases. Germline V gives CDR1 LNHDA, CDR2 SQIVND (reference sequence). The CDR3 runs to 16 residues. V lost 5 bases and J lost 2; bases outside the gene matches: 10. The CDR3 sequence is CASSAYPGQGPYEQYF. CDR3 nucleotide sequence: TGTGCCAGTAGTGCCTACCCGGGACAGGGTCCCTACGAGCAGTACTTC.

This clone showed up just a few times. V gene TRBV29-1 combines with J gene TRBJ2-1; 12 nucleotides line up with TRBD1. From germline, CDR1 is SQVTM and CDR2 ANQGSEA. The CDR3 is 14 amino acids. J was trimmed by 7 bases and V by 5 bases; bases with no gene match: 6. The CDR3 region is CSVPGQGARNEQFF. CDR3 DNA: TGCAGCGTTCCGGGACAGGGGGCGCGAAATGAGCAGTTCTTC.

This clone was counted ten times or more. The chain links TRBV4-1 to TRBJ2-4, with TRBD1 matching over 7 bases. Germline-derived CDR1 and CDR2 are MGHRA and YSYEKL. After removal of 5 bases from V and 0 bases from J, the junction contained 10 bases not matched to a gene. This CDR3 contains 17 residues. CDR3 residues: CASSIRDSDLAKNIQYF. The CDR3 DNA reads TGCGCCAGCAGCATCCGGGACAGCGATCTAGCCAAAAACATTCAGTACTTC.

This chain joins TRBV18 and TRBJ2-7, with 11 bases lining up with TRBD2. The CDR3 is 15 amino acids. In germline, CDR1 is KGHSH, CDR2 LQKENI. V shed 3 bases and J 2 bases; nucleotides not matched to a gene: 3. The chain's CDR3 is CASSPTSGGPYEQYF. The DNA for the CDR3 is TGTGCCAGCTCACCTACTAGCGGGGGACCCTACGAGCAGTACTTC.

This clone has a handful of counts. V usage is TRBV30 and J usage is TRBJ1-4, with D possibly matching TRBD1 (6 bases). This CDR3 has 16 residues. V lost 3 bases and J 10 bases, leaving 24 bases between the germline ends. The germline V gene encodes CDR1 GTSNPN and CDR2 SVGIG (reference sequence). The CDR3 is CAWSRGGGGDPRKLFF. For the CDR3, the DNA is TGTGCCTGGAGCCGGGGCGGGGGGGGCGATCCAAGAAAACTGTTTTTT.

The rearrangement joins TRBV5-6 to TRBJ2-7; D possibly corresponds to TRBD1 (5 bases). This CDR3 has 17 residues. Trimming shortened V by 0 bases and J by 0 bases, and 16 bases separated the two germline ends. The germline V gene encodes CDR1 SGHDT and CDR2 YYEEEE. The chain's CDR3 is CASSLEIFGHLSYEQYF. CDR3 bases: TGTGCCAGCAGCTTGGAAATCTTTGGACACCTCTCCTACGAGCAGTACTTC. Full variable domain (outside the CDR3, taken from reference TRBV5-6 and TRBJ2-7): DAGVTQSPTHLIKTRGQQVTLRCSPKSGHDTVSWYQQALGQGPQFIFQYYEEEERQRGNFPDRFSGHQFPNYSSELNVNALLLGDSALYLCASSLEIFGHLSYEQYFGPGTRLTVT.

This clone turned up a few times. The chain has TRBV5-4 and TRBJ1-3; 8 bases are shared with TRBD1. V was pared by 4 bases and J by 2 bases, with 8 bases of the junction left unmatched. This CDR3 has 16 amino acids. Germline-derived CDR1 and CDR2 are SGHNT and YYREEE (reference sequence). This CDR3 reads CASSGGQGSPGNTIYF. The CDR3 DNA reads TGTGCCAGCAGCGGAGGACAGGGATCCCCTGGAAACACCATATATTTT. The full variable domain, completed using reference TRBV5-4 and TRBJ1-3, is ETGVTQSPTHLIKTRGQQVTLRCSSQSGHNTVSWYQQALGQGPQFIFQYYREEENGRGNFPPRFSGLQFPNYSSELNVNALELDDSALYLCASSGGQGSPGNTIYFGEGSWLTVV.

This clone was observed a few times. The genes are TRBV10-3 and TRBJ1-2, with D perhaps matching TRBD1 (6 bases). The CDR3 loop spans 16 amino acids. The ends were cut back, 3 bases at V and 2 bases at J, with 16 bases in the middle. CDR1 is ENHRY and CDR2 is SYGVKD in the germline V gene. CDR3 DNA: TGTGCCATCAGTGATTGGGCAGGGGACCGCAACTATGGCTACACCTTC. Translated, it gives CAISDWAGDRNYGYTF.

In this sample, this clone turned up a few times. This rearrangement joins TRBV2 to TRBJ2-2; tentative D call: TRBD1 (5 bases). From germline, CDR1 is SNHLY and CDR2 FYNNEI. Between the trimmed V and J ends, which lost 5 bases and 3 bases, there was a span of 10 bases. The CDR3 is 14 amino acids. The CDR3 sequence is CASSSQGDTGELFF. The DNA for the CDR3 is TGTGCCAGCAGTTCTCAGGGTGACACCGGGGAGCTGTTTTTT. Variable domain in full (rest from reference TRBV2 and TRBJ2-2): EPEVTQTPSHQVTQMGQEVILRCVPISNHLYFYWYRQILGQKVEFLVSFYNNEISEKSEIFDDQFSVERPDGSNFTLKIRSTKLEDSAMYFCASSSQGDTGELFFGEGSRLTVL.

This rearrangement joins TRBV6-5 to TRBJ2-3; D gene unclear. Germline CDR1 is MNHEY and CDR2 is SVGAGI. The length of the CDR3 is 12 residues. The ends were cut back, 8 bases at V and 0 bases at J, with 6 bases in the middle. CDR3 protein: CASGQSTDTQYF. CDR3 coding DNA: TGTGCCAGCGGGCAGAGCACAGATACGCAGTATTTT.

The chain employs TRBV6-5 and TRBJ2-5; D is perhaps TRBD1 (5 bases). The CDR3 totals 12 residues. V lost 4 bases and J lost 7, with 10 bases in between. Germline assignment: CDR1 MNHEY and CDR2 SVGAGI. CDR3: CASSSPTGTQYF. The CDR3, as DNA: TGTGCCAGCAGTTCCCCTACAGGGACCCAGTACTTC.

The V and J genes are TRBV10-3 and TRBJ1-2, with TRBD1 as a possible D gene (5 bases). The CDR3 contains 11 residues. Trimming stripped 4 bases from V and 8 bases from J, with 8 bases between. CDR1 and CDR2 (germline): ENHRY, SYGVKD. The CDR3 coding sequence is TGTGCCATCAGTGCAGGGTACGGCTACACCTTC. The encoded protein is CAISAGYGYTF.

This clone was observed many times. The chain uses TRBV4-1 and TRBJ2-5; 7 bases align to TRBD1. The CDR3 is made up of 15 amino acids. Per the germline V gene, CDR1 is MGHRA and CDR2 is YSYEKL. The trim removed 3 bases at V and 5 bases at J, leaving 9 bases unmatched. CDR3 DNA: TGCGCCAGCAGCCAGGGCAGGGGGAGTGGGGAGACCCAGTACTTC. Encoded protein: CASSQGRGSGETQYF.

The sample holds a few counts of this clone. Other DNA sequences in the sample encode the same CDR3. The chain uses TRBV7-9 and TRBJ2-3; a weak D match, TRBD2 (5 bases). The CDR3 has 14 amino acids. CDR1 is SEHNR and CDR2 is FQNEAQ in the germline V gene (reference sequence). The ends were cut back, 5 bases at V and 0 bases at J, with 9 bases in the middle. The CDR3 DNA follows: TGTGCCAGCAGCCTTGGACTGAGCACAGATACGCAGTATTTT. It codes for CASSLGLSTDTQYF. Based on the CDR3 plus reference TRBV7-9 and TRBJ2-3, the full variable domain is DTGVSQNPRHKITKRGQNVTFRCDPISEHNRLYWYRQTLGQGPEFLTYFQNEAQLEKSRLLSDRFSAERPKGSFSTLEIQRTEQGDSAMYLCASSLGLSTDTQYFGPGTRLTVL.

The rearrangement uses TRBV7-9 and TRBJ2-2; no firm D call. V lost 5 bases to trimming and J lost 4 bases, with 11 bases between them. Germline V gives CDR1 SEHNR, CDR2 FQNEAQ (reference sequence). The CDR3 length is 14 residues. CDR3 sequence reads: CASSPLGRTGELFF. DNA of the CDR3: TGTGCCAGCAGCCCCCTGGGCCGCACCGGGGAGCTGTTTTTT.

This chain uses TRBV5-1 with TRBJ1-1; D unclear. The CDR3 has 13 residues. V lost 3 bases, J lost 7 bases, and 13 bases lay in between. Germline CDR1 reads SGHRS; CDR2 reads YFSETQ. This CDR3 reads CASSSRDEIEAFF. Written as DNA, the CDR3 is TGCGCCAGCAGCTCCCGGGATGAGATTGAAGCTTTCTTT.